These 20 T cell receptor beta chains originate from one sample sequenced in a study of blood T cell repertoires in COVID-19. The repertoire was sequenced with immunoSEQ multiplex PCR; TCRdb's copy has only in-frame clones and lacks some. The table records 120,000 to 150,000 clones, roughly 89% of them present only once. Sequences were obtained from PBMCs or T cells enriched from blood (not recorded which). The receptors here all came from a woman in her fifties or sixties who had been exposed to COVID-19.

Note on this clone: A read error may produce the germline difference seen at one junction end. J is TRBJ2-7 and V is TRBV5-1; TRBD1 matches 7 bases. The CDR3 runs 12 residues. Germline CDR1 is SGHRS and CDR2 is YFSETQ. The CDR3 nucleotides read TGCGCCAGCAGCACTGGTGGGACAGAACTAAACTTC. Its protein product is CASSTGGTELNF. Complete variable domain (other parts from reference TRBV5-1 and TRBJ2-7): KAGVTQTPRYLIKTRGQQVTLSCSPISGHRSVSWYQQTPGQGLQFLFEYFSETQRNKGNFPGRFSGRQFSNSRSEMNVSTLELGDSALYLCASSTGGTELNFGPGTRLTVT.

The chain has TRBV27 and TRBJ2-1, with TRBD2 matching over 11 bases. Trimming took 4 bases from V and 2 from J; bases not matched to a gene: 4. The length of the CDR3 is 16 residues. Germline V CDR1 and CDR2: MNHEY, SMNVEV (reference sequence). DNA of the CDR3: TGTGCCAGCAGTTCCGTAGCGGGAGGGGCCTACAATGAGCAGTTCTTC. Translating it yields CASSSVAGGAYNEQFF.

The J gene is TRBJ1-1, the V gene TRBV5-4; the D gene is possibly TRBD1 (6 bases). V shed 4 bases and J shed 9 bases, with 16 bases lying between them. There are 13 residues in the CDR3. In germline, CDR1 is SGHNT, CDR2 YYREEE (reference sequence). As DNA, the CDR3 is TGTGCCAGCAGCGCCACAGGGCGGTACCAAGCTTTCTTT. Translating gives CASSATGRYQAFF. Full variable domain (missing parts from reference TRBV5-4 and TRBJ1-1): ETGVTQSPTHLIKTRGQQVTLRCSSQSGHNTVSWYQQALGQGPQFIFQYYREEENGRGNFPPRFSGLQFPNYSSELNVNALELDDSALYLCASSATGRYQAFFGQGTRLTVV.

The chain has TRBV3-1 (or the pseudogene TRBV3-2) and TRBJ2-1; 7 nucleotides line up with TRBD2. The CDR3 has 14 amino acids. Trimming took 0 bases from V and 8 from J; bases not matched to a gene: 4. CDR1 is LGHDT and CDR2 is YNNKEL in the germline V gene (reference sequence). CDR3 protein: CASSQDTSAYEQFF. The CDR3 nucleotides are TGTGCCAGCAGCCAAGATACTAGCGCTTATGAGCAGTTCTTC.

The chain couples TRBV15 to TRBJ2-5; possible D gene TRBD1, 6 bases. Trimming pared 4 bases from V and 5 bases from J, leaving 8 bases between. There are 12 residues in the CDR3. Germline V CDR1 and CDR2: LNHNV, YYDKDF (reference sequence). The DNA for the CDR3 is TGTGCCACCAGCACAGGGGCGGAGACCCAGTACTTC. Translation gives CATSTGAETQYF.

CDR3 protein: CASSAGTGGFGHLYNEQFF. CDR3 bases: TGTGCCAGTAGTGCCGGGACAGGGGGATTTGGGCATTTGTACAATGAGCAGTTCTTC. This rearrangement joins TRBV19 to TRBJ2-1; 11 nucleotides match TRBD1. Looked up from germline, CDR1 is LNHDA and CDR2 is SQIVND (reference sequence). The trim removed 5 bases at V and 4 bases at J, leaving 16 bases unmatched. This CDR3 comprises 19 residues.

The count of this clone is one. This chain links TRBV3-1 (or the pseudogene TRBV3-2) with TRBJ1-2; unclear D gene. Germline-derived CDR1 and CDR2 are LGHDT and YNNKEL (reference sequence). The ends were cut back, 0 bases at V and 0 bases at J, with 5 bases in the middle. The CDR3 totals 14 residues. The CDR3 region has the DNA TGTGCCAGCAGCCAAGAGATAGCTAACTATGGCTACACCTTC. Its protein product is CASSQEIANYGYTF.

The table lists this clone with a few counts. J is TRBJ1-3 and V is TRBV6-1, with D unclear. This CDR3 comprises 15 residues. The V end was cut by 2 bases, the J end by 0 bases, with 8 bases between. Germline values: CDR1 MNHNS, CDR2 SASEGT. CDR3 sequence: CASSERPGSGNTIYF. CDR3 nucleotide sequence: TGTGCCAGCAGTGAACGGCCAGGCTCTGGAAACACCATATATTTT.

This chain joins TRBV7-9 and TRBJ2-2, with D tentatively TRBD1 (5 bases). V was shortened by 4 bases and J by 4 bases, with 16 bases between the two germline ends. CDR3 length: 16 residues. Germline CDR1 SEHNR, CDR2 FQNEAQ (reference sequence). In DNA form, the CDR3 reads TGTGCCAGCAGCTCATCAGGGTCCGTTGGCACCGGGGAGCTGTTTTTT. Its translation: CASSSSGSVGTGELFF.

CDR3 sequence: CASKWSLAYNSPLHF. The CDR3 region has the DNA TGTGCCAGCAAATGGTCGTTAGCTTATAATTCACCCCTCCACTTT. This chain uses TRBV27 with TRBJ1-6; no definite D call. The CDR3 totals 15 residues. Germline V lookup: CDR1 MNHEY, CDR2 SMNVEV (reference sequence). Trimming removed 7 bases from V and 4 bases from J, with 14 bases in between.

This chain connects TRBV29-1 to TRBJ1-1; D ambiguous. Germline lookup yields CDR1 SQVTM and CDR2 ANQGSEA. Deletions cut 4 bases from V and 0 bases from J, with 9 bases between. The CDR3 is made up of 13 amino acids. The DNA of the CDR3 is TGCAGCGTTGCGGCAGGTATGAACACTGAAGCTTTCTTT. It is translated as CSVAAGMNTEAFF. Using reference TRBV29-1 and TRBJ1-1 for the parts outside the CDR3, the full variable domain is SAVISQKPSRDICQRGTSLTIQCQVDSQVTMMFWYRQQPGQSLTLIATANQGSEATYESGFVIDKFPISRPNLTFSTLTVSNMSPEDSSIYLCSVAAGMNTEAFFGQGTRLTVV.

The V gene is TRBV4-1, the J gene TRBJ1-1; D ambiguous. Germline V gene sequence: CDR1 MGHRA, CDR2 YSYEKL. Between the trimmed V and J ends, which lost 3 bases and 1 base, there was a span of 9 bases. The CDR3 consists of 14 residues. CDR3 in amino acids: CASSHITANTEAFF. CDR3 nucleotide sequence: TGCGCCAGCAGCCACATAACAGCGAACACTGAAGCTTTCTTT.

This clone was counted once. J is TRBJ1-4 and V is TRBV14; TRBD1 agrees at 7 bases. This CDR3 has 12 amino acids. The junction had 0 bases not matched to a gene; V was cut back by 1 base and J by 10 bases. Germline lookup yields CDR1 SGHDN and CDR2 FVKESK. The CDR3 protein is CASSQAGGKLFF. CDR3 DNA: TGTGCCAGCAGCCAAGCAGGGGGAAAACTGTTTTTT.

The chain has TRBV27 and TRBJ2-3; D may be TRBD1 (5 bases). With 5 bases removed from V and 0 bases from J, the gap between germline ends came to 12 bases. The V gene's germline CDR1 is MNHEY and CDR2 SMNVEV (reference sequence). The CDR3 is 15 amino acids. The CDR3 sequence: CASSIRVESTDTQYF. In DNA, the CDR3 is TGTGCCAGCAGTATCAGGGTTGAGAGCACAGATACGCAGTATTTT.

The J gene is TRBJ1-2, the V gene TRBV25-1; 7 nucleotides agree with TRBD1. CDR3 size: 15 residues. With 4 bases clipped from V and 3 bases from J, the junction kept 8 bases outside the gene matches. Germline V gives CDR1 MGHDK, CDR2 SYGVNS. The CDR3 here is CASSGGDSPYYGYTF. The CDR3, as DNA: TGTGCCAGCAGTGGGGGGGACAGTCCCTACTATGGCTACACCTTC.

This clone was recorded only once. V gene TRBV3-1 (or the pseudogene TRBV3-2) combines with J gene TRBJ2-5, with D maybe TRBD2 (5 bases). Germline V gene sequence: CDR1 LGHDT, CDR2 YNNKEL (reference sequence). The CDR3 spans 13 residues. V was cut by 2 bases and J by 5 bases, with 9 bases left in between. CDR3 residues: CASSQRGLETQYF. CDR3 bases: TGTGCCAGCAGCCAACGCGGGCTGGAGACCCAGTACTTC.

The rearrangement joins TRBV13 to TRBJ1-4; D perhaps matches TRBD1 (5 bases). Germline CDR1 is PRHDT and CDR2 is FYEKMQ (reference sequence). The V gene lost 0 bases and the J gene lost 8 bases, with 13 bases spanning the gap. There are 15 residues in the CDR3. The CDR3: CASSLGGQGQEKLFF. The CDR3 DNA reads as TGTGCCAGCAGCTTAGGCGGGCAGGGTCAAGAAAAACTGTTTTTT. Filled out from reference TRBV13 and TRBJ1-4, the complete variable domain reads AAGVIQSPRHLIKEKRETATLKCYPIPRHDTVYWYQQGPGQDPQFLISFYEKMQSDKGSIPDRFSAQQFSDYHSELNMSSLELGDSALYFCASSLGGQGQEKLFFGSGTQLSVL.

This clone was counted a few times. The chain couples TRBV6-2 or TRBV6-3 to TRBJ2-5; D possibly corresponds to TRBD2 (6 bases). V was shortened by 6 bases and J by 2 bases, with 19 bases between the two germline ends. Germline V gives CDR1 MNHEY, CDR2 SVGEGT. The CDR3 is made up of 16 amino acids. The DNA for the CDR3 is TGTGCCAGCAGCCGCGACGACTGGGCGGGACAAGAGACCCAGTACTTC. This translates into CASSRDDWAGQETQYF.

The rearrangement links TRBV5-1 to TRBJ2-2, with 7 bases identical to TRBD2. CDR1 is SGHRS and CDR2 is YFSETQ in the germline V gene. Germline trimming cut 2 bases from V and 3 bases from J; bases unmatched to any gene: 1. The CDR3 totals 14 residues. In DNA form, the CDR3 reads TGCGCCAGCAGCTTCCGGGGGGACACCGGGGAGCTGTTTTTT. Its translation is CASSFRGDTGELFF. The full variable domain, in which reference TRBV5-1 and TRBJ2-2 provide the parts outside the CDR3, is KAGVTQTPRYLIKTRGQQVTLSCSPISGHRSVSWYQQTPGQGLQFLFEYFSETQRNKGNFPGRFSGRQFSNSRSEMNVSTLELGDSALYLCASSFRGDTGELFFGEGSRLTVL.

The chain employs TRBV5-1 and TRBJ1-1; 8 bases are shared with TRBD1. Germline values: CDR1 SGHRS, CDR2 YFSETQ. CDR3 length: 16 residues. After removal of 2 bases from V and 0 bases from J, the junction contained 6 bases not matched to a gene. The CDR3 protein is CASSFTDRGLNTEAFF. The CDR3 nucleotides read TGCGCCAGCAGCTTTACTGACAGGGGACTGAACACTGAAGCTTTCTTT.